Sequencing of this T cell receptor (beta chain) was carried out in a study of T-cell memory formation after mild COVID-19 (dated by TCRdb to the early 2020s). Broadly, across the study: TCR sequence clusters from the two donors were found to be largely donor specific. In a couple of donors, T-cell clones that expanded and contracted after mild COVID-19 were followed by sequencing TCRalpha and TCRbeta repertoires longitudinally. Two young, previously healthy adult volunteers made up the cohort, one male and one female.

What the study reported, not specific to this receptor: The second-wave clones that peaked on day 37 were not confirmed to be SARS-CoV-2 specific. The study covered only a couple of mild cases, and larger cohorts including severe cases with pre-infection samples were considered necessary. Contracting CD4+ clones were located mainly in the CM and EM memory subsets, whereas CD8+ clones were found to be enriched in EMRA. Clones that contracted from day 15 to 85 showed balanced CD4/CD8 phenotypes, whereas a second wave of clones that expanded from day 15 to 37 leaned towards CD4+. Some responding clones were detected in pre-infection memory, which suggested that pre-existing cross-reactive memory T cells had joined the SARS-CoV-2 response.

Sequencing instrument: Illumina NovaSeq 6000. TCRalpha and TCRbeta cDNA libraries were built by 5'RACE with constant-segment primers, adding sample barcodes and unique molecular identifiers. Trizol reagent was used to extract RNA from every sample. Libraries were amplified in two PCR steps, with a second sample barcode and Illumina TruSeq adapters added in the second step. Sequencing of the libraries was done on an Illumina NovaSeq, producing 2 x 150 bp paired-end reads. Per the source publication's procedure: Reads were demultiplexed and collapsed into UMI-guided consensus sequences with migec v1.2.7. Using mixcr v2.1.11, UMI consensuses were aligned to TRA and TRB V and J templates and then assembled into clonotypes. Clonotypes were classified as expanded or contracted when called significant by both edgeR and NoisET, with noise models trained on biological replicates. edgeR calls used a false discovery rate-adjusted p below 0.01 and a log2 fold-change threshold of 1. PCA with hierarchical clustering of max-normalized trajectories of the 1000 most abundant clonotypes was used as exploratory dynamics analysis. Separately sequenced CD4+ and CD8+ repertoires were used to assign the CD4 or CD8 phenotype of responding clones. In-frame beta chains were kept once TCRdb had trimmed the public reads at Q25 with fastp and called clones with MiXCR. Each entry merges the rows of one CDR3 protein and shows their most common DNA and genes. These V and J calls originate from TCRdb's pipeline instead of the authors' own analysis. The table for this sample lists 250,000 to 300,000 distinct CDR3 sequences; approximately 15% of them were counted only once. The ten largest clones represent 20% to 25% of the sample.

Ficoll-Paque density gradient centrifugation was used to isolate PBMCs. This clonotype appeared a few times. Its antigen is not yet known. Qualities for individual bases were not recorded, and no much larger clone is one base off. CDR1 and CDR2, per the germline V gene, are MNHEY and SVGEGT. The CDR3 covers 16 residues, taking in both the cysteine and the phenylalanine. The kept DNA is CDR3 alone, 48 bases in frame from the first base. Trimming removed 0 bases from V and 7 bases from J; the gene matches leave 9 bases unexplained. The sequence joins TRBV6-2 or TRBV6-3 to TRBJ2-5, and 9 junctional nucleotides match TRBD2. The sequencing input was PBMCs or a T cell subset sorted from them (not recorded which). The TCR was taken from a man aged 18 to 30 who had mild COVID-19 (a few samples of this study predate the infection). The sample titles of this study are shuffled in the database, so cell type and time point are left out; the donor was told from shared clones. DNA sequence: TGTGCCAGCAGTTACTCGAGACTAGCGGAAAGTAGGACCCAGTACTTC. Translated, it gives CASSYSRLAESRTQYF.